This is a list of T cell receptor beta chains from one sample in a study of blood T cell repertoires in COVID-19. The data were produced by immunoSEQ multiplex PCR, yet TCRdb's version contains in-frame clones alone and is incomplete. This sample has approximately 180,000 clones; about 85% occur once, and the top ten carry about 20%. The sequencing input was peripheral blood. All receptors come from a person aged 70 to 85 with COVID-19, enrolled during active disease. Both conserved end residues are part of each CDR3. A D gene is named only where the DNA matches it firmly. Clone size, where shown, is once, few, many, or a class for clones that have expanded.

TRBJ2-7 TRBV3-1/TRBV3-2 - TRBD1 TGTGCCAGCAGCCAAGGGACAGGGCTTCGGTACTACGAGCAGTACTTC CASSQGTGLRYYEQYF
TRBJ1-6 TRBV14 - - TGTGCCAGCAGCATAACAGGGCTCCGTTCACCCCTCCACTTT CASSITGLRSPLHF
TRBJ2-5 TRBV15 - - TGTGCCACCAGCAGTTTGAGGGAAAATAAGGAGACCCAGTACTTC CATSSLRENKETQYF
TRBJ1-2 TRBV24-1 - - TGTGCCACCAGTAACCGGGACAATGGCTACACCTTC CATSNRDNGYTF
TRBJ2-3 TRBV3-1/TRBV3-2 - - TGTGCCAGCAGCCAAATGGGGGGGGGCTTTCGCACAGATACGCAGTATTTT CASSQMGGGFRTDTQYF
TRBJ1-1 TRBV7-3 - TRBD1 TGTGCCAGCAGCTTAACGGGACAGTATAACACTGAAGCTTTCTTT CASSLTGQYNTEAFF
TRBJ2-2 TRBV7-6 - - TGTGCCAGCAGCCAGTTTGGAGCCGGGGAGCTGTTTTTT CASSQFGAGELFF
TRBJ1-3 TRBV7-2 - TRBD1 TGTGCCAGCAGCCAGGGGGCAACTGGAAACACCATATATTTT CASSQGATGNTIYF
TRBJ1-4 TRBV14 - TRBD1 TGTGCCAGCAGCCAAATTGCGGTGGACAGGGTGGGAAAACTGTTTTTT CASSQIAVDRVGKLFF
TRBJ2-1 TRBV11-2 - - TGTGCCAGCAGCCCCAAGGAAGGGAGCGATCGGGGGAAGTTCTTC CASSPKEGSDRGKFF
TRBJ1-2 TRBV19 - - TGTGCCAGTAGTATAACTGGGGGGGCGAGTGGCAACTATGGCTACACCTTC CASSITGGASGNYGYTF
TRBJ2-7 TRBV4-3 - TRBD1 TGCGCCAGCAGCCAAAGTGTGGCCGACAGGGTCGAGCAGTACTTC CASSQSVADRVEQYF
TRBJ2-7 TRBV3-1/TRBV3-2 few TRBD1 TGTGCCAGCAGCCGCGTGGGACAGACCTACGAGCAGTACTTC CASSRVGQTYEQYF
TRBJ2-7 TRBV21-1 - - TGTGCCAGCAGCAACGGACAGACTTATTCCTACGAGCAGTACTTC CASSNGQTYSYEQYF
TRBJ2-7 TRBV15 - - TGTGCCACCAGCAGAGATGAGGGGGATTACTACGAGCAGTACTTC CATSRDEGDYYEQYF
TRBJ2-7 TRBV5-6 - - TGTGCCAGCAGCTCCCGAAGAGGGGAGCAGTACTTC CASSSRRGEQYF
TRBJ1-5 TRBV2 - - TGTGCCAGCAGTGAAGGGGTAGGCAGGGTTCAGCCCCAGCATTTT CASSEGVGRVQPQHF
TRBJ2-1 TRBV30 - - TGTGCCTGGAGTGTGCCGCGACTGTCTAATGAGCAGTTCTTC CAWSVPRLSNEQFF
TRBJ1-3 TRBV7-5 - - TGTGCCAGAAGCTATACAGGGGACCGTTTCTCTGGAAACACCATATATTTT CARSYTGDRFSGNTIYF
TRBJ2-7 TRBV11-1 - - TGTGCCAGCAGCTTACTAATGGGCGGAGGCTACGAGCAGTACTTC CASSLLMGGGYEQYF
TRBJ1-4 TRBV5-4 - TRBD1 TGTGCCAGCAGCTTGGGGACCAAGGGGGCGAGGACTAATGAAAAACTGTTTTTT CASSLGTKGARTNEKLFF
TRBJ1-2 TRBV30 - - TGTGCCTGGAGTGGCAGTAACTATGGCTACACCTTC CAWSGSNYGYTF
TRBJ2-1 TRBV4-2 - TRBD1 TGTGCCAGCAGCCGATTGGGACAGACCTACAATGAGCAGTTCTTC CASSRLGQTYNEQFF
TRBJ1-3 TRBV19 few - TGTGCCAGTAGACCACGGGACACCCGGTCGGCCATATATTTT CASRPRDTRSAIYF
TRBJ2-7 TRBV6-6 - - TGTGCCAGCAGTTACGGACGGACTCTGGTCGAGCAGTACTTC CASSYGRTLVEQYF
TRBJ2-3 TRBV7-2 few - TGTGCCAGCAGCTTAGCGGCGGTTTTAGATACGCAGTATTTT CASSLAAVLDTQYF
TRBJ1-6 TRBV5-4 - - TGTGCCAGCAGCTCACCGGGATTAGTTTATAATTCACCCCTCCACTTT CASSSPGLVYNSPLHF
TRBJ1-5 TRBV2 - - TGTGCCAGCAGTGAAGTGGGCGTACCACATCCCCAGCATTTT CASSEVGVPHPQHF
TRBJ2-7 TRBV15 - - TGTGCCACCAGCAGGGTACTAGGTTCCGAGCAGTACTTC CATSRVLGSEQYF
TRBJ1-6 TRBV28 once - TGTGCCAGCAGTTTCCAGGGAACCTATAATTCACCCCTCCACTTT CASSFQGTYNSPLHF
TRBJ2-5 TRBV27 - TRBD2 TGTGCCAGCAGTTTATTTAGCGGGAGTCCTCAAGAGACCCAGTACTTC CASSLFSGSPQETQYF
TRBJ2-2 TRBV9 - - TGTGCCAGCAGCCCCCGGGCGGGGACGACCGGGGAGCTGTTTTTT CASSPRAGTTGELFF
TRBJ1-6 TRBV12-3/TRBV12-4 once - TGTGCCAGCAGTTTAACGGGGGACTCACCCCTCCACTTT CASSLTGDSPLHF
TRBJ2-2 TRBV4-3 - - TGCGCCAGCATCCGAGGGGGGGAGTACCAGACGAACACCGGGGAGCTGTTTTTT CASIRGGEYQTNTGELFF
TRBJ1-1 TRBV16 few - TGTGCCAGCAGCCACCAACTTTCTAATACTGAAGCTTTCTTT CASSHQLSNTEAFF
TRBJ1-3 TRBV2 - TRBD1 TGTGCCAGCTTGGACCCGGGACAGGGTGCGAACACCATATATTTT CASLDPGQGANTIYF